These 14 T cell receptor beta chains originate from one sample sequenced in a study of OX40 agonist ivuxolimab in advanced cancers. TCRdb's copy holds only in-frame clones and misses some; the assay was immunoSEQ multiplex PCR. The sample carries about 140,000 clones, 90% recorded once. The specimen comprised CD4+ or CD8+ T cells sorted from blood, sampled in a trial of the OX40 agonist ivuxolimab. The receptors stem from an adult with an advanced solid tumor such as melanoma, head and neck, liver or kidney cancer.

The gene calls are TRBV28 and TRBJ1-2; 10 nucleotides line up with TRBD1. With 1 base clipped from V and 5 bases from J, the junction kept 10 bases outside the gene matches. This CDR3 is built from 17 residues. The germline CDR1 and CDR2 sequences are MDHEN and SYDVKM. CDR3 sequence: CASSLYPGQGQGYGYTF. The CDR3 nucleotides are TGTGCCAGCAGTTTATATCCGGGACAGGGGCAAGGGTATGGCTACACCTTC.

This clone was seen a single time. The gene calls are TRBV28 and TRBJ2-1, with 14 bases matching TRBD2. This CDR3 spans 16 amino acids. J lost 9 bases, V lost 2 bases, and 6 bases had no gene match. Germline CDR1 reads MDHEN; CDR2 reads SYDVKM. The CDR3 DNA reads as TGTGCCAGCAGTTTAATGGGGACTAGCGGGAGCGGTGAGCAGTTCTTC. Encoded protein: CASSLMGTSGSGEQFF.

This rearrangement joins TRBV4-2 to TRBJ2-1; 7 bases align to TRBD2. The CDR3 sequence is 16 residues long. Germline-derived CDR1 and CDR2 are LGHNA and YNFKEQ. J gave up 0 bases and V 4 bases, and 6 bases lay outside the gene matches. The DNA for the CDR3 is TGTGCCAGCAGCCCGATAGCGGGTAGCTCCTACAATGAGCAGTTCTTC. Translation: CASSPIAGSSYNEQFF.

The V call is TRBV20-1, the J call TRBJ1-2; no reliable D call. Germline CDR1 and CDR2: DFQATT and SNEGSKA (reference sequence). V was trimmed by 3 bases and J by 9 bases, leaving 11 bases between them. The CDR3 has 11 amino acids. The CDR3 DNA follows: TGCAGTGCTAGCTGGGCAGGACGCTACACCTTC. Protein: CSASWAGRYTF.

This clone was found a few times. The J gene is TRBJ2-3, the V gene TRBV6-5, with TRBD1 matching over 9 bases. J lost 6 bases, V lost 5 bases, and 6 bases had no gene match. CDR3 length: 14 residues. Germline CDR1 MNHEY, CDR2 SVGAGI. This CDR3 is CASSKRTGADTQYF. In nucleotides, the CDR3 is TGTGCCAGCAGTAAAAGGACAGGGGCGGATACGCAGTATTTT.

This clone was observed a single time. This chain links TRBV4-1 with TRBJ1-1; maybe TRBD1 (6 bases). Germline CDR1 MGHRA, CDR2 YSYEKL. V was cut by 6 bases and J by 5 bases, with 19 bases left in between. There are 15 residues in the CDR3. CDR3 sequence reads: CASSSRTEKRTEAFF. The CDR3 DNA reads TGCGCCAGCAGTAGTCGGACAGAAAAGAGGACTGAAGCTTTCTTT.

The chain has TRBV5-4 and TRBJ1-1, with 7 nucleotides matching TRBD1. This CDR3 contains 15 residues. V lost 4 bases, J lost 1 base, and 7 bases stayed unmatched. Germline CDR1 and CDR2: SGHNT and YYREEE (reference sequence). The CDR3 loop reads CASSQDRFSNTEAFF. The CDR3 nucleotides are TGTGCCAGCAGCCAGGACAGGTTTTCGAACACTGAAGCTTTCTTT.

The rearrangement joins TRBV30 to TRBJ1-1; D remains ambiguous. The germline V gene has CDR1 GTSNPN and CDR2 SVGIG (reference sequence). The CDR3 totals 13 residues. With 4 bases removed from V and 6 bases from J, the gap between germline ends came to 15 bases. The CDR3 nucleotides are TGTGCCTGGATCCGGACCCCCGGTGCTGAAGCTTTCTTT. Encoded protein: CAWIRTPGAEAFF.

The chain uses TRBV6-5 and TRBJ1-5; 11 bases line up with TRBD1. After removal of 6 bases from V and 5 bases from J, the junction contained 6 bases not matched to a gene. This CDR3 region has 15 residues. Germline values: CDR1 MNHEY, CDR2 SVGAGI. The CDR3 DNA sequence: TGTGCCAGCAGCAAGGACAGGGGGCCCCATCAGCCCCAGCATTTT. Its protein product is CASSKDRGPHQPQHF.

In this sample, this clone turned up once. The chain employs TRBV4-2 and TRBJ2-7; TRBD1 or TRBD2 may be the D gene (6 bases each). V dropped 0 bases and J dropped 5 bases, with 20 bases sitting between them. CDR1 is LGHNA, CDR2 YNFKEQ, per germline. This CDR3 is built from 17 residues. The CDR3 region is CASSQDWVAGGRNEQYF. DNA of the CDR3: TGTGCCAGCAGCCAAGATTGGGTGGCCGGGGGCCGAAACGAGCAGTACTTC.

This sequence joins TRBV11-2 and TRBJ1-6; no clear D. Trimming left V 0 bases short and J 9 bases short, with 3 bases between. The length of the CDR3 is 12 residues. Germline CDR1 SGHAT, CDR2 FQNNGV. CDR3 in amino acids: CASSLDLSPLHF. In DNA, the CDR3 is TGTGCCAGCAGCTTAGATCTTTCACCCCTCCACTTT.

The chain employs TRBV30 and TRBJ2-5; TRBD1 is a possible D gene (6 bases). Trimming pared 0 bases from V and 5 bases from J, leaving 13 bases between. CDR1 and CDR2 (germline): GTSNPN, SVGIG (reference sequence). This CDR3 is built from 14 residues. CDR3 amino acids: CAWSVLSTGETQYF. CDR3 bases: TGTGCCTGGAGTGTATTATCCACAGGGGAGACCCAGTACTTC.

The V gene is TRBV27, the J gene TRBJ2-2, with D possibly matching TRBD2 (6 bases). Germline CDR1 and CDR2: MNHEY and SMNVEV (reference sequence). The CDR3 extends over 13 amino acids. The V and J ends lost 6 bases and 7 bases respectively, with 12 bases between them. This CDR3 is CASSLRRDGELFF. DNA for the CDR3: TGTGCCAGCAGCCTGAGGAGGGACGGGGAGCTGTTTTTT.

The rearrangement joins TRBV11-2 to TRBJ1-5; D gene unclear. The length of the CDR3 is 15 residues. Per germline, CDR1 SGHAT and CDR2 FQNNGV. V shed 5 bases and J shed 2 bases, with 13 bases lying between them. The CDR3 DNA reads as TGTGCCAGCAGCCTGACGAGTTCTGGCAATCAGCCCCAGCATTTT. This translates into CASSLTSSGNQPQHF.